The text below deals with one T cell receptor beta chain. The target antigen is unknown. Sequenced material consisted of expressed TCRB transcripts (all of the isolated RNA was reverse transcribed). Produced via immunoSEQ multiplex PCR; TCRdb's table is partial and in-frame only. The repertoire holds over 500,000 clones, less than 20% seen once, with 0.07% to 0.095% in the top ten. CD45RO/CCR7/CD25/CD127/CD95/CD27 separated CD4+ naive, central memory, regulatory and stem cell-like memory cells by sorting. The data originate from a study of beta chain features in type 1 diabetes. Study-wide background: Healthy donors and patients had similar age, gender and cell yields.

The germline V gene has CDR1 MNHEY and CDR2 SMNVEV (reference sequence). Trimming removed 7 bases from V and 0 bases from J; junction bases left unmatched: 3. The CDR3 contains 14 residues. General observations from the study: Insertions were fewer and deletions more numerous at VDJ junctions in type 1 diabetes patients. All four CD4+ subsets from Type 1 diabetes patients carried moderately but significantly shorter TCRB CDR3s.

Sequences were obtained from naive CD4+ T cells from blood. The chain is built from TRBV27 and TRBJ2-3; 8 positions match TRBD2. The source is a man aged 18 to 30 in good health. CDR3: CASKGLVSTDTQYF. CDR3 DNA: TGTGCCAGCAAGGGACTAGTTAGCACAGATACGCAGTATTTT.